The clone carrying this TCR beta chain came up many times. Sequenced patients had shown CD8+CD57+ cell expansion by flow cytometry. Severe acquired aplastic anemia was the diagnosis recorded for all patients. This CDR3 contains 12 residues. Trimming pared 4 bases from V and 7 bases from J, leaving 11 bases between. Per the germline V gene, CDR1 is SGHNT and CDR2 is YYREEE (reference sequence). The sample is drawn from a study of CD8+CD57+ T cells in acquired aplastic anemia. Study background: Isolated CD4+ and CD8+ cells, once sorted, yielded DNA averaging roughly 3 ug.

CDR3 and TCR beta VDJ profiling relied on genomic DNA as the template. Each CDR3 protein is one row after TCRdb ran MiXCR on the reads. The sample holds over 150,000 distinct CDR3 sequences, roughly 54% seen once. Sequenced material: sorted CD4+, CD8+, or CD8+CD57+ T cells (not recorded which) from PBMCs. This receptor was obtained from a human donor with aplastic anemia. This chain uses TRBV5-4 with TRBJ1-1; D not resolved. This CDR3 is CASSGRSNEAFF. The DNA for the CDR3 is TGTGCCAGCAGCGGAAGGTCTAATGAAGCTTTCTTT.